This T cell receptor (beta chain) was observed in a study of shared clonotypes between healthy human individuals. The germline gives CDR1 SGHVS, CDR2 FNYEAQ. The V and J ends lost 2 bases and 5 bases respectively, with 12 bases between them. This CDR3 has 14 residues. Repertoires were generated with immunoSEQ multiplex PCR, while TCRdb's copy carries only in-frame clones and drops some. The data show roughly 1.5 million clones, with 95% to 99% seen just once and roughly 0.45% held by the top ten. The sample taken for sequencing was naive CD4+ T cells sorted from blood. Described subset: CD45RA+ positively selected. The chain combines TRBV7-6 with TRBJ2-5; D is unresolved. The source is a man aged 30 to 39 in good health. CDR3 loop: CASSLKVLSETQYF. The DNA for the CDR3 is TGTGCCAGCAGCTTAAAAGTACTGTCGGAGACCCAGTACTTC.